The present T cell receptor (beta chain) was sequenced within a study of blood T cell repertoires in COVID-19. Clinical histories supplied by participants themselves formed the basis of cohort assignment. Here immunoSEQ multiplex PCR was the method, and the copy in TCRdb shows in-frame clones only, minus some. The sample lists about 440,000 clones, 70% to 90% occurring once. Trimming shortened V by 4 bases and J by 6 bases, and 13 bases separated the two germline ends. The CDR3 extends over 13 amino acids. CDR1 and CDR2 from the germline V gene are SGHTS and YDEGEE. The clonotype was recovered from a woman between 18 and 29 years old with acute COVID-19. Sequencing was carried out using PBMCs or T cells enriched from blood (not recorded which). This chain links TRBV5-8 with TRBJ1-2, with TRBD1 as a possible D gene (5 bases). In nucleotides, the CDR3 is TGTGCCAGCAGCGGGGGACTCTTTGATGGCTACACCTTC. Amino acid sequence: CASSGGLFDGYTF.